Listed below are T cell receptor beta chains from one sample, sequenced in a study of blood T cell repertoires in COVID-19. Measured with immunoSEQ multiplex PCR; TCRdb has only the in-frame clones, and not every one. The table records over 150,000 clones, just under 85% of them present only once. Sequencing input: peripheral blood. The receptors shown here come from a woman over 75 with COVID-19, enrolled during active disease. Both conserved end residues are trimmed from each CDR3. Fields, in order: J gene, V gene, CDR3 protein.

j_gene: TRBJ2-7
v_gene: TRBV18
CDR3aa: ASSPLGLAGPYEQY

j_gene: TRBJ1-4
v_gene: TRBV5-6
CDR3aa: ASSLADPRQGALEKLF

j_gene: TRBJ1-1
v_gene: TRBV15
CDR3aa: ATSRTAGSTEAF

j_gene: TRBJ2-1
v_gene: TRBV18
CDR3aa: ASSTSGSTYNEQF

j_gene: TRBJ2-3
v_gene: TRBV7-2
CDR3aa: ASSLDLKRGADTQY

j_gene: TRBJ2-2
v_gene: TRBV27
CDR3aa: ASSLRQANTGELF

j_gene: TRBJ2-5
v_gene: TRBV29-1
CDR3aa: SVEQGPETQY

j_gene: TRBJ2-5
v_gene: TRBV2
CDR3aa: ASSRTGAEKETQY

j_gene: TRBJ2-1
v_gene: TRBV11-2
CDR3aa: ASSAPGLVYYNEQF

j_gene: TRBJ1-2
v_gene: TRBV2
CDR3aa: ASLQGAIGYT

j_gene: TRBJ2-1
v_gene: TRBV5-1
CDR3aa: ASSLAIRNEQF

j_gene: TRBJ2-2
v_gene: TRBV6-5
CDR3aa: ASAGTGRTGELF

j_gene: TRBJ2-6
v_gene: TRBV27
CDR3aa: ASSLGTGITGANVLT

j_gene: TRBJ1-4
v_gene: TRBV4-3
CDR3aa: ASSQDSIQLSEKLF

j_gene: TRBJ2-5
v_gene: TRBV6-1
CDR3aa: ASSEAIAVQETQY

j_gene: TRBJ2-7
v_gene: TRBV7-6
CDR3aa: ASSQGASGNTYEQY

j_gene: TRBJ1-5
v_gene: TRBV3-1/TRBV3-2
CDR3aa: ASSLSRGGNQPQH

j_gene: TRBJ2-1
v_gene: TRBV25-1
CDR3aa: ASSFFLNEQF

j_gene: TRBJ2-3
v_gene: TRBV9
CDR3aa: ASSSGTASTDTQY